This TCR beta chain is drawn from a study of identical twins. A single record per CDR3 protein comes from TCRdb applying MiXCR to the 5' RACE reads. Of around 100,000 distinct CDR3 sequences listed, roughly 6% are singletons. CDR1 and CDR2 from the germline V gene are MNHNY and SVGAGI (reference sequence). The CDR3 loop spans 13 amino acids. Trimming removed 2 bases from V and 4 bases from J, with 6 bases in between. The gene calls are TRBV6-6 and TRBJ1-5; no clear D. This sequence was found in a woman in her forties or fifties in good health. The material sequenced was memory T cells sorted from blood. This CDR3 reads CASSYHENQPQHF. CDR3 DNA: TGTGCCAGCAGTTACCACGAAAATCAGCCCCAGCATTTT.